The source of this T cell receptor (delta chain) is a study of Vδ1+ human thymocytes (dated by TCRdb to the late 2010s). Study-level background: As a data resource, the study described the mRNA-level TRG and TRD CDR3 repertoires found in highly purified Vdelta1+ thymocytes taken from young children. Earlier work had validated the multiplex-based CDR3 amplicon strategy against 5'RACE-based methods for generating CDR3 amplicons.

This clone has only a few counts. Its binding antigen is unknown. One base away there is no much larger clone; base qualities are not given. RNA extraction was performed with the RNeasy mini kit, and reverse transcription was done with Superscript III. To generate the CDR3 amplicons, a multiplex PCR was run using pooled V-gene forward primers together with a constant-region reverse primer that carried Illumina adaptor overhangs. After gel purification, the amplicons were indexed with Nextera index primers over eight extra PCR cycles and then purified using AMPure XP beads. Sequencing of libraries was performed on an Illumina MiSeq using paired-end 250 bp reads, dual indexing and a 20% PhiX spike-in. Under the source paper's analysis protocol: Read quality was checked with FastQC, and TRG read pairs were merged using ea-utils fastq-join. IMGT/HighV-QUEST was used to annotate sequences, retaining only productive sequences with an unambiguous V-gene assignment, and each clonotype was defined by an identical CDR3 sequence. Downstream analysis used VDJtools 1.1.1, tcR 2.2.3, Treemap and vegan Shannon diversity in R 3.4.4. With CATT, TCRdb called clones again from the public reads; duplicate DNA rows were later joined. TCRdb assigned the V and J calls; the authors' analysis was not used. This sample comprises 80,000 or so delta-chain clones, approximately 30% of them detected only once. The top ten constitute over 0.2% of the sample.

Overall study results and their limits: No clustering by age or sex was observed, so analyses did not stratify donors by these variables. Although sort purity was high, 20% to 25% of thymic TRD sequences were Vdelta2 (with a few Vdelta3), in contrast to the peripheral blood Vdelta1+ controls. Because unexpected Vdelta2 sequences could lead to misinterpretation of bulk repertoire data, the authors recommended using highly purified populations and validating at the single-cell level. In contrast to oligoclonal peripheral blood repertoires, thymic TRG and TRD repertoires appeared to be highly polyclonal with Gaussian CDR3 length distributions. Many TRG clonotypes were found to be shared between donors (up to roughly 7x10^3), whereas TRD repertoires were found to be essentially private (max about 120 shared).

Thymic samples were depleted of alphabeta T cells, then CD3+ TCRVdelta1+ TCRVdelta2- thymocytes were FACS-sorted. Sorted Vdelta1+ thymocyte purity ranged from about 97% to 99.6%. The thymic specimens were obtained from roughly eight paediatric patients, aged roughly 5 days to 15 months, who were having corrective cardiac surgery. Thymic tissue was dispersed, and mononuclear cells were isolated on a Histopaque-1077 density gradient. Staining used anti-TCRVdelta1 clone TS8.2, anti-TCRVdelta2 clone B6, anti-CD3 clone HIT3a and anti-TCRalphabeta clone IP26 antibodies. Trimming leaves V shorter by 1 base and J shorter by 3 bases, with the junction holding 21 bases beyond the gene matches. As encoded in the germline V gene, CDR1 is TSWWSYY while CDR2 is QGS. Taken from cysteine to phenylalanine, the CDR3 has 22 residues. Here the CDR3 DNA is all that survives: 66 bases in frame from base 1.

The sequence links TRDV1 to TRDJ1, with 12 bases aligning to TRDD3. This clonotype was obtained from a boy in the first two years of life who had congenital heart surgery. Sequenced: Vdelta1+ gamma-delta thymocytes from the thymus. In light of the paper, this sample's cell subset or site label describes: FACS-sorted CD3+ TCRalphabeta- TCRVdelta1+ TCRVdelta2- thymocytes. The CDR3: CALGEQTPRRGDWGILSDKLIF. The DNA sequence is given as TGTGCTCTTGGGGAACAGACCCCCCGAAGGGGGGACTGGGGGATACTCTCCGATAAACTCATCTTT.